This T cell receptor beta chain was retrieved from a study of T cell changes during pregnancy in multiple sclerosis. V shed 0 bases and J 2 bases; nucleotides not matched to a gene: 5. Germline V CDR1 and CDR2: MNHNS, SASEGT. The CDR3 has 16 amino acids. This table comes from immunoSEQ multiplex PCR, and its TCRdb copy is limited to in-frame clones, with some not included. The sample consists of some 90,000 clones, roughly 91% of them appearing once. The sample was peripheral blood, taken after pregnancy. This chain joins TRBV6-1 and TRBJ2-7, with 9 nucleotides matching TRBD1. The clonotype comes from a female donor in good health, enrolled as a control in a pregnancy study. CDR3 nucleotides: TGTGCCAGCAGTGAAGCGGGGACAGGGAAGCCCTACGAGCAGTACTTC. It codes for CASSEAGTGKPYEQYF.